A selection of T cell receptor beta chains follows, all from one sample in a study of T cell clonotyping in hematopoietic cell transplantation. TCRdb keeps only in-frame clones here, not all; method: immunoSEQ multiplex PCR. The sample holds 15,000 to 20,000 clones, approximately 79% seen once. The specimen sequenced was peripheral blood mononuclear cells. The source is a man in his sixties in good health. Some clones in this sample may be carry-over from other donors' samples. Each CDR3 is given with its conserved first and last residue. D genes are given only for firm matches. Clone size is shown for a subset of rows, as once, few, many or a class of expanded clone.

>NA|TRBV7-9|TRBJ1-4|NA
TGTGCCAGCAGCCCCAATGAAAAACTGTTTTTT
CASSPNEKLFF
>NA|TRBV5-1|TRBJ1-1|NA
TGCGCCAGCAGCACCGGACGGGAGAACACTGAAGCTTTCTTT
CASSTGRENTEAFF
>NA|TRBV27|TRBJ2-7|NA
TGTGCCAGCAGTTTGAAGGACTCTTCCTACGAGCAGTACTTC
CASSLKDSSYEQYF
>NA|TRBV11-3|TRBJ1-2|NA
TGTGCCAGCAGCTTAGGCTGGACCCAAGGGGGTTACACCTTC
CASSLGWTQGGYTF
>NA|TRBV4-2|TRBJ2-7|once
TGTGCCAGCAGCCAAGTTCTGGCCAGTTACGAGCAGTACTTC
CASSQVLASYEQYF
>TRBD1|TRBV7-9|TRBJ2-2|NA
TGTGCCAGCAGCTGGGACAGGGGTCCGTCCGGGGAGCTGTTTTTT
CASSWDRGPSGELFF
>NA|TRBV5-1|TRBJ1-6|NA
TGCGCCAGCAGTCAATCTCCACCAGATGATGGTTCACCCCTCCACTTT
CASSQSPPDDGSPLHF
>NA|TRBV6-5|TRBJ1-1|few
TGTGCCAGCAGCCCCGAAGGGGCGCGGACTGAAGCTTTCTTT
CASSPEGARTEAFF
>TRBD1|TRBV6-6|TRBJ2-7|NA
TGTGCCAGCAGTTACCCTACAGGGGGCGTGGACGAGCAGTACTTC
CASSYPTGGVDEQYF
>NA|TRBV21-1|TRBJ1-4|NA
TGTGCCAGCCCTATGACAGGATGTAATGAAAAACTGTTTTTT
CASPMTGCNEKLFF
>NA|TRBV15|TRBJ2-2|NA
TGTGCCACCAGCAGAGTAGCAGGGGTTGCCGGGGAGCTGTTTTTT
CATSRVAGVAGELFF
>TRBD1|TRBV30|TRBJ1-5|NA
TGTGCCTGGAGCAAAGACAGGGATCAGCCCCAGCATTTT
CAWSKDRDQPQHF
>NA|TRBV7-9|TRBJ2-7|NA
TGTGCCAGCAGCTTCCAGAACGAGCAGTACTTC
CASSFQNEQYF
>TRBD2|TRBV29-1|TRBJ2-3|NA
TGCAGCGTTGAAAGGTTGGGTAGCGGGGGCACAGATACGCAGTATTTT
CSVERLGSGGTDTQYF
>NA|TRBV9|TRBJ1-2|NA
TGTGCCAGCAGCGTAGTAGAATCGGGACTATATGGCTACACCTTC
CASSVVESGLYGYTF
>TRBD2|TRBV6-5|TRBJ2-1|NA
TGTGCCAGCAGTTACTCCACTAGCGGGAGTCAGGAGTTCTTC
CASSYSTSGSQEFF
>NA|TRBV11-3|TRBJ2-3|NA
TGTGCCAGCAGCGCCCTGAAGGATCGGGGCACAGATACGCAGTATTTT
CASSALKDRGTDTQYF
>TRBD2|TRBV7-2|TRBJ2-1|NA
TGTGCCAGCAGCCCCCGGGGTAGCGGGGGATACAATGAGCAGTTCTTC
CASSPRGSGGYNEQFF
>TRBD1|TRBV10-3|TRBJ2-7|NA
TGTGCCATCAGTGAGGCGATCGGGACAGGGGGTAAGGGCGAGCAGTACTTC
CAISEAIGTGGKGEQYF
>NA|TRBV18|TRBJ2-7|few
TGTGCCAGCTCCCCGACTGGGGGACGGGCCTCCTACGAGCAGTACTTC
CASSPTGGRASYEQYF
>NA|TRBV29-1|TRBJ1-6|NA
TGCAGCGTTGCGAGCACTTTCAATTCACCCCTCCACTTT
CSVASTFNSPLHF
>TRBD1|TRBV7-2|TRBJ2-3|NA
TGTGCCATCCCTCCAGACACAGGGGCTTATACGCAGTATTTT
CAIPPDTGAYTQYF
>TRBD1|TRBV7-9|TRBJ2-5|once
TGTGCCAGCAGCTTATACCGGGACAGCCAGGATACCCAGTACTTC
CASSLYRDSQDTQYF
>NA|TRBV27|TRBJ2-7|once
TGTGCCAGCAGTTTTTCAGCTACCTACGAGCAGTACTTC
CASSFSATYEQYF
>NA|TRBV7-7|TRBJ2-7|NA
TGTGCCAGCAGCTTAGCGCTTACCTCTTACGAGCAGTACTTC
CASSLALTSYEQYF
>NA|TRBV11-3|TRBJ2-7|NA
TGTGCCAGCAGCTTGCTCGGGTTCACAGATAACTACGAGCAGTACTTC
CASSLLGFTDNYEQYF
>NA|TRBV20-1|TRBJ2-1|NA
TGCAGTGGAGTTCCCTCCCATGAGCAGTTCTTC
CSGVPSHEQFF
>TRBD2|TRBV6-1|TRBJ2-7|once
TGTGCCAGCCTCGTTAGGACTAGCGGGTACGAGCAGTACTTC
CASLVRTSGYEQYF
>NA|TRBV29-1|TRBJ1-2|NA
TGCAGCGTTGAAGATGGCCGATCAGGGGACTATTTCGGCGGCTACACCTTC
CSVEDGRSGDYFGGYTF
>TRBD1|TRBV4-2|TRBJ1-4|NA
TGTGCCAGCCGCCCGGGACAGGGGCCCGGAAAACTGTTTTTT
CASRPGQGPGKLFF
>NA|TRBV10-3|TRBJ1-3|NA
TGTGCCATCAGCTCCCTTGGGACCCGGAATAACACCATATATTTT
CAISSLGTRNNTIYF
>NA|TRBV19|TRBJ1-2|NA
TGTGCCAGTAGTGCGACAGTAGCTGGTGGCTACACCTTC
CASSATVAGGYTF
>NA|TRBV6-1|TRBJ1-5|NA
TGTGCCAGCAGTGCCCGTGGGGGGGCAGGTAATCAGCCCCAGCATTTT
CASSARGGAGNQPQHF
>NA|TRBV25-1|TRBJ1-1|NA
TGTGCCAGCAGTGGCACCAGGGGAACAGTAGAGATGAACACTGAAGCTTTCTTT
CASSGTRGTVEMNTEAFF
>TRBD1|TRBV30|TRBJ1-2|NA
TGTGCCTGGAGTACTGACAGGGAAAGGTTTGGTTTGTTGGATGGCTACACCTTC
CAWSTDRERFGLLDGYTF
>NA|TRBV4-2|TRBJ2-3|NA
TGTGCCAGCAGCCAAGAAAATAGACGGAGCGATACGCAGTATTTT
CASSQENRRSDTQYF
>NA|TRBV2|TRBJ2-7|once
TGTGCCAGCAGAGAGGGTTGGGCCTCCCACGAGCAGTACTTC
CASREGWASHEQYF
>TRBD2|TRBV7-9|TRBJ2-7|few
TGTGCCAGCAGCCTTGGACTAGCGGGAGGGAAGCAGTACTTC
CASSLGLAGGKQYF
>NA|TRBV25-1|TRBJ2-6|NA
TGTGCCAGCAGTATCATGGCAACTGGACAAAGTCGGGCCAACGTCCTGACTTTC
CASSIMATGQSRANVLTF
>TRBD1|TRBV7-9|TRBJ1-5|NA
TGTGCCAGCAGCTTTTCCGGGACAGGGGCAGAGTTGCAGCCCCAGCATTTT
CASSFSGTGAELQPQHF
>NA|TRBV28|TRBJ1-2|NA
TGTGCCAGCAGTGGGGTAGGGGAGGGTTACTACTATGGCTACACCTTC
CASSGVGEGYYYGYTF
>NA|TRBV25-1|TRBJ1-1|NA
TGTGCCAGCAGTGACTCCCCCCTCGAAGCTTTCTTT
CASSDSPLEAFF
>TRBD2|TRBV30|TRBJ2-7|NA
TGTGCCTGCGGCCTACCCTGGGCAGGCGGGGGGAACGAGCAGTACTTC
CACGLPWAGGGNEQYF
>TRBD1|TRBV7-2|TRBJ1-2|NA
TGTGCCAGCAGCTTTAGGACAGGGGGGCGCGGGGGCTACACCTTC
CASSFRTGGRGGYTF
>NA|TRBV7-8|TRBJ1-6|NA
TGTGCCAGCAGCCCGAAAACTGGCAGGGGATTGAATTCACCCCTCCACTTT
CASSPKTGRGLNSPLHF
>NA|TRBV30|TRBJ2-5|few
TGTGCCTGGAGTGTAAGAGGGGGAGAGACCCAGTACTTC
CAWSVRGGETQYF
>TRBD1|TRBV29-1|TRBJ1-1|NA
TGCAGCGTTTATCAGACAGGGGGGAACACTGAAGCTTTCTTT
CSVYQTGGNTEAFF
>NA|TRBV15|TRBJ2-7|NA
TGTGCCACCAGCAGACTCAGAGGTAGAACGGGGACCTACGAGCAGTACTTC
CATSRLRGRTGTYEQYF
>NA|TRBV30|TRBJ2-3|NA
TGTGCCTGGAGTTTTAGCACAGATACGCAGTATTTT
CAWSFSTDTQYF
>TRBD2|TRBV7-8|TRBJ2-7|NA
TGTGCCAGCAGCCCGCCCCGAGCGGGAGCCTACGAGCAGTACTTC
CASSPPRAGAYEQYF
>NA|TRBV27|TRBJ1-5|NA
TGTGCCAGCAGTTTATTCGGGACACATCCTGGGGGTTATAGCAATCAGCCCCAGCATTTT
CASSLFGTHPGGYSNQPQHF
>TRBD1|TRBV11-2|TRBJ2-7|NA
TGTGCCAGCAGCTCCCCCGGGACAGGGTCGGTCGAGCAGTACTTC
CASSSPGTGSVEQYF
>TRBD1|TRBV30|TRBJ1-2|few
TGTGCCTGGAGTGTCAAATCAGGAGGGGGCGGCTACACCTTC
CAWSVKSGGGGYTF
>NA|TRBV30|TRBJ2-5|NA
TGTGCCTGGAGTGTACGGGAGACCCAGTACTTC
CAWSVRETQYF